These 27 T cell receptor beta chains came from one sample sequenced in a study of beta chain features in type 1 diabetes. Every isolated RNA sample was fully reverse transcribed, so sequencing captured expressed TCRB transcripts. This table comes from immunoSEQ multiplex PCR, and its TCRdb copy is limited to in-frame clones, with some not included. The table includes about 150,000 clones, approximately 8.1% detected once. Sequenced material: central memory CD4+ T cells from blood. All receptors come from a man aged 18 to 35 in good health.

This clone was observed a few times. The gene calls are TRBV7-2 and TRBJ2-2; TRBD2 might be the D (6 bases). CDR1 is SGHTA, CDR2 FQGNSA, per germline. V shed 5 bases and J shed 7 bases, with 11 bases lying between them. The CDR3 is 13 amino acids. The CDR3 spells CASSVAGIGELFF. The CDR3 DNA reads TGTGCCAGCAGCGTTGCGGGAATCGGGGAGCTGTTTTTT. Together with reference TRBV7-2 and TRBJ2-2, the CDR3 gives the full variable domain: GAGVSQSPSNKVTEKGKDVELRCDPISGHTALYWYRQSLGQGLEFLIYFQGNSAPDKSGLPSDRFSAERTGGSVSTLTIQRTQQEDSAVYLCASSVAGIGELFFGEGSRLTVL.

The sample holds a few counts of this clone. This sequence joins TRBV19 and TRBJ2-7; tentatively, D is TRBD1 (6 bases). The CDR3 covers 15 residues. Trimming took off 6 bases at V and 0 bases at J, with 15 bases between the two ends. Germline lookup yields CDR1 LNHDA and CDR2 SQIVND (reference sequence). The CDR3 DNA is TGTGCCAGTAGGGATGACAGGACCAGCTCCTACGAGCAGTACTTC. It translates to CASRDDRTSSYEQYF.

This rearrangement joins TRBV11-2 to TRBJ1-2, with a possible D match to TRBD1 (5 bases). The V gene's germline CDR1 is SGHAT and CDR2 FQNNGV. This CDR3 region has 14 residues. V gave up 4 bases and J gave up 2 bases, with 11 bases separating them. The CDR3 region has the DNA TGTGCCAGCAGCTCCCAGGGAGGAAACTATGGCTACACCTTC. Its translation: CASSSQGGNYGYTF.

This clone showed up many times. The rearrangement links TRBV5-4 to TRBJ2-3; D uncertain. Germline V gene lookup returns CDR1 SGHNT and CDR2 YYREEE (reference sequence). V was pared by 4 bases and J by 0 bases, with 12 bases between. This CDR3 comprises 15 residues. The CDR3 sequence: CASSLDLQSTDTQYF. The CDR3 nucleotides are TGTGCCAGCAGCCTTGATCTCCAGAGCACAGATACGCAGTATTTT. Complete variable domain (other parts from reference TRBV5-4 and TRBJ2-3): ETGVTQSPTHLIKTRGQQVTLRCSSQSGHNTVSWYQQALGQGPQFIFQYYREEENGRGNFPPRFSGLQFPNYSSELNVNALELDDSALYLCASSLDLQSTDTQYFGPGTRLTVL.

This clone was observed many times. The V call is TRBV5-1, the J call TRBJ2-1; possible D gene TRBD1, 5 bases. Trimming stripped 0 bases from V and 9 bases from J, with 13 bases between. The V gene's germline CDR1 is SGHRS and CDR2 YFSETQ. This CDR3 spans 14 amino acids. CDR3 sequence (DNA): TGCGCCAGCAGCTTGGCCGCCTGGGGCAGTGAGCAGTTCTTC. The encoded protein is CASSLAAWGSEQFF.

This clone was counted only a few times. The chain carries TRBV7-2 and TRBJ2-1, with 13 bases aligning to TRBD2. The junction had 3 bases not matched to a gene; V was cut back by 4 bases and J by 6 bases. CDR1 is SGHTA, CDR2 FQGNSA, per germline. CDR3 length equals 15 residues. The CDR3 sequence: CASSSGLAGTNEQFF. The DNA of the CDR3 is TGTGCCAGCAGCTCGGGACTAGCGGGGACCAATGAGCAGTTCTTC.

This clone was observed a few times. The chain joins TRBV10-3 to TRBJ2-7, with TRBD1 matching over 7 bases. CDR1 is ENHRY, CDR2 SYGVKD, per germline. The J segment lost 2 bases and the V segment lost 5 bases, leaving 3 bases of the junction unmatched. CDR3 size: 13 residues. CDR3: CAISSGQPYEQYF. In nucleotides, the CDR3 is TGTGCCATCAGTTCGGGACAGCCCTACGAGCAGTACTTC.

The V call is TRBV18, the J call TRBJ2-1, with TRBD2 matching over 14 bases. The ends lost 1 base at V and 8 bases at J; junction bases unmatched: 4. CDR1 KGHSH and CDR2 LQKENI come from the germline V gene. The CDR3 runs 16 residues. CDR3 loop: CASSPRLAGGYDEQFF. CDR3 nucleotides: TGTGCCAGCTCACCACGACTAGCGGGAGGGTACGATGAGCAGTTCTTC.

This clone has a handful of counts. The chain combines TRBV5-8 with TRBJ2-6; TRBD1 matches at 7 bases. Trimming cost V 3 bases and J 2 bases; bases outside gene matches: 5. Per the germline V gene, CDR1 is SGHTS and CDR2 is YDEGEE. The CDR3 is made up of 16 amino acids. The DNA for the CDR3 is TGTGCCAGCAGCTACTACAGGGGAACTGGGGCCAACGTCCTGACTTTC. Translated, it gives CASSYYRGTGANVLTF. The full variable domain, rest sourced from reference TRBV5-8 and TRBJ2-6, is EAGVTQSPTHLIKTRGQQATLRCSPISGHTSVYWYQQALGLGLQFLLWYDEGEERNRGNFPPRFSGRQFPNYSSELNVNALELEDSALYLCASSYYRGTGANVLTFGAGSRLTVL.

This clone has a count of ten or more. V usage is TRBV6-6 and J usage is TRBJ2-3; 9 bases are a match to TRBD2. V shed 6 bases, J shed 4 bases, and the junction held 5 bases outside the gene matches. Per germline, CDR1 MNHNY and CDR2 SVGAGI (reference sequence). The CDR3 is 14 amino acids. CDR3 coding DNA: TGTGCCAGCAGCCTAACTAGCGGGTCAGATACGCAGTATTTT. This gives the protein CASSLTSGSDTQYF.

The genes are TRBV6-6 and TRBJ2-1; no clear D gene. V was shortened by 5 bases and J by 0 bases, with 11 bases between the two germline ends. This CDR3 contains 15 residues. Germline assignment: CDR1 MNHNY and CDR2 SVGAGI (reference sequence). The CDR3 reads CASSPSTLSYNEQFF. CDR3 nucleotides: TGTGCCAGCAGTCCGAGTACCCTCTCCTACAATGAGCAGTTCTTC.

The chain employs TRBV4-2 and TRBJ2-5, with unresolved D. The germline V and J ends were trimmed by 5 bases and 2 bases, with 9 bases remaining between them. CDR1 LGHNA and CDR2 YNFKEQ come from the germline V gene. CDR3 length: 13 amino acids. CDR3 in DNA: TGTGCCAGCAGCACAGATCTACAAGAGACCCAGTACTTC. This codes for CASSTDLQETQYF.

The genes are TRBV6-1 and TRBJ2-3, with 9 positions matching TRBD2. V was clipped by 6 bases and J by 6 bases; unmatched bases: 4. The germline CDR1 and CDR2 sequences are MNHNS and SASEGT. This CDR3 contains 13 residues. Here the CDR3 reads CASRTSGSDTQYF. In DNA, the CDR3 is TGTGCCAGCAGGACTAGCGGTAGCGATACGCAGTATTTT.

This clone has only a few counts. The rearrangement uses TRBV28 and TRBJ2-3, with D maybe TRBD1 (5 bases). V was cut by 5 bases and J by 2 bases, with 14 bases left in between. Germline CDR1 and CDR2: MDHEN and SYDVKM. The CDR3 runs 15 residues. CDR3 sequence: CASSVLGASTDTQYF. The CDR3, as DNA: TGTGCCAGCAGTGTTCTAGGGGCTTCCACAGATACGCAGTATTTT.

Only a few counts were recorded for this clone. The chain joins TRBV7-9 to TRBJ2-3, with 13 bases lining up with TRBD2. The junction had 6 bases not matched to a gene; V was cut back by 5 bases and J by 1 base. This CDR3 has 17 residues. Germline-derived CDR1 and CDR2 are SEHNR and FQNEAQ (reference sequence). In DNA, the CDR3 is TGTGCCAGCAGCCCGACCGGGACTAGCGGGGGCACAGATACGCAGTATTTT. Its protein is CASSPTGTSGGTDTQYF.

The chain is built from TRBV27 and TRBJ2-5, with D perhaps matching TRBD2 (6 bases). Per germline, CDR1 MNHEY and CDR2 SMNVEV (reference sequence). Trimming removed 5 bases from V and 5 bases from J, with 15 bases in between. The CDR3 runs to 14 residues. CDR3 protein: CASSLIAVSETQYF. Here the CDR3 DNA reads TGTGCCAGCAGTCTCATAGCGGTCTCGGAGACCCAGTACTTC.

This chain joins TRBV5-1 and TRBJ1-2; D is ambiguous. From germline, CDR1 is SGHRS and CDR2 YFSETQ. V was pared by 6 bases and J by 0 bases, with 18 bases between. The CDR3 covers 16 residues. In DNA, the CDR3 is TGCGCCAGCAAAATAGGAGGTCTATCGACTAACTATGGCTACACCTTC. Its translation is CASKIGGLSTNYGYTF.

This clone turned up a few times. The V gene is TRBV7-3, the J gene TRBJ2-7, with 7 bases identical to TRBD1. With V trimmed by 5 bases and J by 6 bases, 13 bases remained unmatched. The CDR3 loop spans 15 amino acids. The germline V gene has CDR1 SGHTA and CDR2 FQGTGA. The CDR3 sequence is CASSIRLTGASEQYF. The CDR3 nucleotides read TGTGCCAGCAGCATACGTCTCACAGGGGCCTCCGAGCAGTACTTC.

The CDR3 sequence is CASSSMGFQGGNTIYF. As DNA, the CDR3 is TGTGCCAGCAGTTCCATGGGATTTCAGGGGGGAAACACCATATATTTT. This chain links TRBV6-6 with TRBJ1-3; D might be TRBD1 (6 bases). CDR1 MNHNY and CDR2 SVGAGI come from the germline V gene (reference sequence). This CDR3 spans 16 amino acids. V was shortened by 4 bases and J by 4 bases, with 17 bases between the two germline ends.

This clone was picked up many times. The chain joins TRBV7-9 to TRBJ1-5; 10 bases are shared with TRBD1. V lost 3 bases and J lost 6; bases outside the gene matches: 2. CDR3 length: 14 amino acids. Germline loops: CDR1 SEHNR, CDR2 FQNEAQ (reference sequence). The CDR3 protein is CASSLTGGGQPQHF. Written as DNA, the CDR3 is TGTGCCAGCAGCTTGACAGGGGGCGGTCAGCCCCAGCATTTT. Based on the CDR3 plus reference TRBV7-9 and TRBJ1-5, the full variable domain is DTGVSQNPRHKITKRGQNVTFRCDPISEHNRLYWYRQTLGQGPEFLTYFQNEAQLEKSRLLSDRFSAERPKGSFSTLEIQRTEQGDSAMYLCASSLTGGGQPQHFGDGTRLSIL.

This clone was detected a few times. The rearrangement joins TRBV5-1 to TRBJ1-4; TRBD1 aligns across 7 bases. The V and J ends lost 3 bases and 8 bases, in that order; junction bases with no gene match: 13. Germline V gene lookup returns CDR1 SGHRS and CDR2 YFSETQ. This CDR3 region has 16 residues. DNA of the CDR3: TGCGCCAGCAGCTGGACCCCAGGGCAGGGGGGCGAAAAACTGTTTTTT. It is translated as CASSWTPGQGGEKLFF.

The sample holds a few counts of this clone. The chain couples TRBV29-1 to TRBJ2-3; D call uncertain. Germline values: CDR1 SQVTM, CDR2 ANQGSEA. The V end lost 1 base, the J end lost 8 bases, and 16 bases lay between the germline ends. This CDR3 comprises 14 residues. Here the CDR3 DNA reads TGCAGCGTTGAAGGAGAGGCCCGCGAAGGTACGCAGTATTTT. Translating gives CSVEGEAREGTQYF.

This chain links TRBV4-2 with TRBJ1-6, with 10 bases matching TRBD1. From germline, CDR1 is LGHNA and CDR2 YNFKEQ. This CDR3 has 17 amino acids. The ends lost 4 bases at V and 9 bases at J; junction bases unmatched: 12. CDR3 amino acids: CASSPRQGARKGSPLHF. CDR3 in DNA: TGTGCCAGCAGCCCCAGACAGGGGGCTCGTAAGGGTTCACCCCTCCACTTT.

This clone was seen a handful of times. The CDR3 DNA follows: TGTGCCAGCAGCTGGATCTTACCGGGACAGGGTTGGACTGAAGCTTTCTTT. Translating gives CASSWILPGQGWTEAFF. V gene TRBV13 combines with J gene TRBJ1-1, with 9 bases lining up with TRBD1. The CDR3 has 17 residues. Germline trimming cut 4 bases from V and 5 bases from J; bases unmatched to any gene: 14. CDR1 and CDR2 from the germline V gene are PRHDT and FYEKMQ (reference sequence).

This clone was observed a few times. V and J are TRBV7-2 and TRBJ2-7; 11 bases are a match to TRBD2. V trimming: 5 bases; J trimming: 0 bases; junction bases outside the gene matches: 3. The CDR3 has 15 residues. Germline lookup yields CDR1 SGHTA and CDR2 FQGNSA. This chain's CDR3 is CASSLLAGDSYEQYF. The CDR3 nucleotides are TGTGCCAGCAGCCTACTAGCGGGGGACTCCTACGAGCAGTACTTC.

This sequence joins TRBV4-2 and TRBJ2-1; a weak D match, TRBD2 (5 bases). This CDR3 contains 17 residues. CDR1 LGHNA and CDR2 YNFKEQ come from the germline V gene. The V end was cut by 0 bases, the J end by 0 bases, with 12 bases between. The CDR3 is CASSQDGQRISYNEQFF. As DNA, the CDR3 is TGTGCCAGCAGCCAAGATGGGCAGCGGATCTCCTACAATGAGCAGTTCTTC.

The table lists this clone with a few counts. Here the CDR3 reads CASSKGEGDTEAFF. In DNA form, the CDR3 reads TGTGCCAGCAGCAAAGGTGAGGGAGACACTGAAGCTTTCTTT. The chain combines TRBV6-5 with TRBJ1-1, with D unclear. CDR3 length: 14 amino acids. Trimming shortened V by 6 bases and J by 3 bases, and 14 bases separated the two germline ends. Germline V CDR1 and CDR2: MNHEY, SVGAGI.